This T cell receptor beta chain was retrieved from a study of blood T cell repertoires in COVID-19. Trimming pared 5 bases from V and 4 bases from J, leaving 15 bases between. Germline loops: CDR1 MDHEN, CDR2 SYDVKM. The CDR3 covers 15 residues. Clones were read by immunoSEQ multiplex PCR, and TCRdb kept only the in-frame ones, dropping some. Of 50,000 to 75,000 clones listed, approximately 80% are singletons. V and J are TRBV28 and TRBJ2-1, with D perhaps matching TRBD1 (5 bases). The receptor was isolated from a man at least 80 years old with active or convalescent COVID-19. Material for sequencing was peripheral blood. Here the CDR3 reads CASSPSGRQYNEQFF. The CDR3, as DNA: TGTGCCAGCAGTCCTTCCGGCCGACAGTACAATGAGCAGTTCTTC.